These T cell receptor beta chains were read from a single sample in a study of cytomegalovirus exposure and HLA in healthy donors. Clones were read by immunoSEQ multiplex PCR, and TCRdb kept only the in-frame ones, dropping some. In the table there are roughly 100,000 clones, over 70% of which are singletons. Material for sequencing was PBMCs. Receptors originate from a woman between 35 and 50 years old in good health and CMV-seropositive. CDR3s include the opening cysteine and the closing phenylalanine or tryptophan. The D gene is left open where the match is weak. Expanded clones are given a class, and other clones once, few, many or no size at all.

clone_size: .; v_call: TRBV11-1; d_call: .; j_call: TRBJ2-1; cdr3_nt: TGTGCCAGCAGCTTAGTAGCGGGACAGAATTACAATGAGCAGTTCTTC; cdr3_aa: CASSLVAGQNYNEQFF
clone_size: .; v_call: TRBV21-1; d_call: .; j_call: TRBJ1-1; cdr3_nt: TGTGCCAGCAGCAAAGGGGCATCCCTGAACACTGAAGCTTTCTTT; cdr3_aa: CASSKGASLNTEAFF
clone_size: .; v_call: TRBV5-1; d_call: .; j_call: TRBJ2-7; cdr3_nt: TGCGCCAGCAGCTGGCAGGGGAGCGAGCAGTACTTC; cdr3_aa: CASSWQGSEQYF
clone_size: few; v_call: TRBV27; d_call: TRBD2; j_call: TRBJ2-3; cdr3_nt: TGTGCCAGCAGAACCGGGACTAGCGGGAGGGCCGGGGGAACAGATACGCAGTATTTT; cdr3_aa: CASRTGTSGRAGGTDTQYF
clone_size: .; v_call: TRBV5-5; d_call: TRBD1; j_call: TRBJ2-7; cdr3_nt: TGTGCCAGCAGCTTCGCAGCCGGGACAGAGACCTACGAGCAGTACTTC; cdr3_aa: CASSFAAGTETYEQYF
clone_size: .; v_call: TRBV19; d_call: TRBD1; j_call: TRBJ1-1; cdr3_nt: TGTGCCAGTAGAAGGACAGGGCTTATGAACACTGAAGCTTTCTTT; cdr3_aa: CASRRTGLMNTEAFF
clone_size: .; v_call: TRBV7-6; d_call: TRBD2; j_call: TRBJ2-1; cdr3_nt: TGTGCCAGCAGCTTGGGAGCGGGAGACTCCTACAATGAGCAGCTCTTC; cdr3_aa: CASSLGAGDSYNEQLF
clone_size: .; v_call: TRBV6-5; d_call: .; j_call: TRBJ1-2; cdr3_nt: TGTGCCAGCAGTGGCACCGGGACACCTTATGGCTACACCTTC; cdr3_aa: CASSGTGTPYGYTF
clone_size: few; v_call: TRBV5-6; d_call: TRBD1; j_call: TRBJ1-1; cdr3_nt: TGTGCCAGCAGCGTTACAGGGGGAGGGTATAGCACTGAAGCTTTCTTT; cdr3_aa: CASSVTGGGYSTEAFF
clone_size: .; v_call: TRBV28; d_call: TRBD2; j_call: TRBJ2-3; cdr3_nt: TGTGCCAGCAGTTCGCCGCGGGGGGGCTTAACAGATACGCAGTATTTT; cdr3_aa: CASSSPRGGLTDTQYF
clone_size: .; v_call: TRBV16; d_call: .; j_call: TRBJ2-6; cdr3_nt: TGTGCCAGCAGCCAATTTCTAGCTGGGGCCAACGTCCTGACTTTC; cdr3_aa: CASSQFLAGANVLTF
clone_size: .; v_call: TRBV10-1; d_call: TRBD2; j_call: TRBJ2-7; cdr3_nt: TGCGCCAGCAGCCCTAGCGGGAGTGGCTACGAGCAGTACTTC; cdr3_aa: CASSPSGSGYEQYF
clone_size: .; v_call: TRBV11-2; d_call: TRBD1; j_call: TRBJ2-5; cdr3_nt: TGTGCCAGCAGCACGAGATCCCGACAGGGGGCTCAAGAGACCCAGTACTTC; cdr3_aa: CASSTRSRQGAQETQYF
clone_size: .; v_call: TRBV7-9; d_call: .; j_call: TRBJ1-2; cdr3_nt: TGTGCCGCGGGGGCGTATGGCTACACCTTC; cdr3_aa: CAAGAYGYTF
clone_size: .; v_call: TRBV27; d_call: .; j_call: TRBJ2-5; cdr3_nt: TGTGCCAGCAGTTTATGGGCCTCATTAGTCGAGACCCAGTACTTC; cdr3_aa: CASSLWASLVETQYF
clone_size: .; v_call: TRBV28; d_call: TRBD1; j_call: TRBJ1-4; cdr3_nt: TGTGCCAGCAGTTTACCAGGGGGTTCTAATGAAAAACTGTTTTTT; cdr3_aa: CASSLPGGSNEKLFF
clone_size: .; v_call: TRBV6-6; d_call: .; j_call: TRBJ1-6; cdr3_nt: TGTGCCAGCAGGGAACAGAGCTCCTATAATTCACCCCTCCACTTT; cdr3_aa: CASREQSSYNSPLHF
clone_size: .; v_call: TRBV19; d_call: TRBD1; j_call: TRBJ1-1; cdr3_nt: TGTGCCAGCAAGCGAGATACAGGGGGGGTTGAAGCTTTCTTT; cdr3_aa: CASKRDTGGVEAFF
clone_size: .; v_call: TRBV28; d_call: TRBD1; j_call: TRBJ2-3; cdr3_nt: TGTGCCAGCAGACCAACTCCGGGACAGGGGGCAACAGATACGCAGTATTTT; cdr3_aa: CASRPTPGQGATDTQYF
clone_size: .; v_call: TRBV7-2; d_call: .; j_call: TRBJ2-5; cdr3_nt: TGTGCCAGCAGCTTGCAGGGGCGGTCAGAGACCCAGTACTTC; cdr3_aa: CASSLQGRSETQYF
clone_size: once; v_call: TRBV27; d_call: .; j_call: TRBJ2-2; cdr3_nt: TGTGCCAGCAGTTTAGGTGGGGCCATCGGGGAGCTGTTTTTT; cdr3_aa: CASSLGGAIGELFF
clone_size: .; v_call: TRBV10-1; d_call: .; j_call: TRBJ1-2; cdr3_nt: TGCGCCAGCAGTTACGACAGGACCTATGGCTACACCTTC; cdr3_aa: CASSYDRTYGYTF
clone_size: .; v_call: TRBV7-8; d_call: .; j_call: TRBJ1-1; cdr3_nt: TGTGCCAGCAGCCCGATTTGGGGGCACACTGAAGCTTTCTTT; cdr3_aa: CASSPIWGHTEAFF
clone_size: .; v_call: TRBV5-1; d_call: .; j_call: TRBJ1-1; cdr3_nt: TGCGCCAGCAGCTTTGGGGACTGGAACACTGAAGCTTTCTTT; cdr3_aa: CASSFGDWNTEAFF
clone_size: .; v_call: TRBV28; d_call: .; j_call: TRBJ2-4; cdr3_nt: TGTGCCAGATTAGTGGGGCAGGCACCAGATCTAGCCAAAAACATTCAGTACTTC; cdr3_aa: CARLVGQAPDLAKNIQYF
clone_size: .; v_call: TRBV11-2; d_call: .; j_call: TRBJ1-3; cdr3_nt: TGTGCCAGCAGCTTAGCCCCGACAGGCCTCTCTGGAAACACCATATATTTT; cdr3_aa: CASSLAPTGLSGNTIYF
clone_size: .; v_call: TRBV5-8; d_call: .; j_call: TRBJ2-3; cdr3_nt: TGTGCCAGCAGCTTGGACGGAGGTTACCCAGATACGCAGTATTTT; cdr3_aa: CASSLDGGYPDTQYF
clone_size: .; v_call: TRBV5-1; d_call: TRBD1; j_call: TRBJ1-2; cdr3_nt: TGCGCCAGCAGCTTGGCCTGGCCCGGACAGGGCAGAGGCTACACCTTC; cdr3_aa: CASSLAWPGQGRGYTF
clone_size: .; v_call: TRBV7-2; d_call: .; j_call: TRBJ2-5; cdr3_nt: TGTGCCAGCAGCTTAGGGCCCCTCCGGGCGGGTTCGCAAGAGACCCAGTACTTC; cdr3_aa: CASSLGPLRAGSQETQYF
clone_size: few; v_call: TRBV5-1; d_call: .; j_call: TRBJ1-2; cdr3_nt: TGCGCCAGCAGCTTTTCAGGGGTGGGAGACTATGGCTACACCTTC; cdr3_aa: CASSFSGVGDYGYTF
clone_size: .; v_call: TRBV6-5; d_call: TRBD1; j_call: TRBJ1-3; cdr3_nt: TGTGCCAGCAGTTTCCAGGGGGAGGCTGGAAACACCATATATTTT; cdr3_aa: CASSFQGEAGNTIYF
clone_size: .; v_call: TRBV11-2; d_call: TRBD2; j_call: TRBJ2-1; cdr3_nt: TGTGCCAGCAGCTTAATCGGACTAGCAGCACCAAACAATGAGCAGTTCTTC; cdr3_aa: CASSLIGLAAPNNEQFF
clone_size: .; v_call: TRBV5-4; d_call: .; j_call: TRBJ2-7; cdr3_nt: TGTGCCAGCAGCTTGGCGAGGATAACAAACGAGCAGTACTTC; cdr3_aa: CASSLARITNEQYF
clone_size: .; v_call: TRBV7-3; d_call: .; j_call: TRBJ2-1; cdr3_nt: TGTGCCAGCAGCTTAACTCGGGGGACCTACAATGAGCAGTTCTTC; cdr3_aa: CASSLTRGTYNEQFF
clone_size: .; v_call: TRBV4-1; d_call: .; j_call: TRBJ2-1; cdr3_nt: TGCGCCAGCAGCCACTGGCCTTTCGATGAGCAGTTCTTC; cdr3_aa: CASSHWPFDEQFF
clone_size: .; v_call: TRBV7-9; d_call: .; j_call: TRBJ2-1; cdr3_nt: TGTGCCAGCAGACACATCAATTCCTACAATGAGCAGTTCTTC; cdr3_aa: CASRHINSYNEQFF
clone_size: .; v_call: TRBV27; d_call: TRBD1; j_call: TRBJ1-5; cdr3_nt: TGTGCCAGCAGTTTCAGCAGGGGGATTAATCAGCCCCAGCATTTT; cdr3_aa: CASSFSRGINQPQHF